One and the same sample provided the 27 T cell receptor beta chains below, sequenced in a study of T cell responses to AZD1222 COVID-19 vaccine (dated by TCRdb to the early 2020s). This sample's time point label indicates: baseline before first vaccination. Libraries were made using the immunoSEQ multiplex PCR assay. What TCRdb holds here is the immuneACCESS table cut down to in-frame rearrangements. Part of the clones is not present; checked against another copy, under half of the missing clones reflect an unresolved V gene, and the others are unexplained. The sample table contains approximately 140,000 clones; only one count was recorded for 94% of them. Together, the top ten hold around 1.3% of the sample. The sample here was peripheral blood, taken on day 0 of AZD1222 vaccination. Source of these receptors: an adult in good health.

The V gene is TRBV6-6, the J gene TRBJ1-2; D is perhaps TRBD1 (5 bases). The CDR3 spans 15 residues. Trimming removed 1 base at V and 0 bases at J, with 9 bases between. From germline, CDR1 is MNHNY and CDR2 SVGAGI (reference sequence). In nucleotides, the CDR3 is TGTGCCAGCAGTTACTTAGGGACGGCTAACTATGGCTACACCTTC. As protein: CASSYLGTANYGYTF.

The V and J genes are TRBV4-2 and TRBJ1-3; maybe TRBD1 (6 bases). Germline V gives CDR1 LGHNA, CDR2 YNFKEQ. The V gene lost 4 bases and the J gene lost 0 bases, with 10 bases spanning the gap. The CDR3 consists of 15 residues. The CDR3: CASSPQGPSGNTIYF. Written as DNA, the CDR3 is TGTGCCAGCAGCCCCCAGGGGCCCTCTGGAAACACCATATATTTT.

This clone was detected only once. The chain links TRBV7-9 to TRBJ2-7; no clear D gene. The CDR3 is 14 residues long. The germline V gene encodes CDR1 SEHNR and CDR2 FQNEAQ (reference sequence). V lost 0 bases and J lost 2, with 8 bases in between. The CDR3 loop is CASSLAGETYEQYV. For the CDR3, the DNA is TGTGCCAGCAGCTTAGCGGGCGAAACCTACGAGCAGTACGTC.

This chain joins TRBV10-3 and TRBJ1-3, with D unresolved. The CDR3 is 13 amino acids. V lost 0 bases to trimming and J lost 7 bases, with 7 bases between them. Germline assignment: CDR1 ENHRY and CDR2 SYGVKD. The CDR3, as DNA: TGTGCCATCAGTGAGTCCGGAAAGAACACCATATATTTT. The encoded protein is CAISESGKNTIYF.

This chain uses TRBV25-1 with TRBJ1-1, with 10 bases matching TRBD1. Germline trimming cut 10 bases from V and 6 bases from J; bases unmatched to any gene: 8. The CDR3 has 13 residues. CDR1 and CDR2 (germline): MGHDK, SYGVNS. CDR3 DNA sequence: TGTGCCACCCTGGGACAGGGGAAAGCTGAAGCTTTCTTT. This gives the protein CATLGQGKAEAFF.

V usage is TRBV6-5 and J usage is TRBJ2-1, with 8 bases matching TRBD2. Looked up from germline, CDR1 is MNHEY and CDR2 is SVGAGI. The length of the CDR3 is 12 residues. Trimming cost V 6 bases and J 7 bases; bases outside gene matches: 2. DNA for the CDR3: TGTGCCAGCAGCGGGGGGGTGAATGAGCAGTTCTTC. Protein: CASSGGVNEQFF.

V gene TRBV6-1 combines with J gene TRBJ2-7, with TRBD2 matching 7 bases. V lost 3 bases, J lost 0 bases, and 5 bases stayed unmatched. The CDR3 contains 15 residues. Per germline, CDR1 MNHNS and CDR2 SASEGT. CDR3 region: CASSDGREASYEQYV. CDR3 nucleotide sequence: TGTGCCAGCAGTGATGGACGGGAGGCCTCCTACGAGCAGTACGTC.

V gene TRBV27 combines with J gene TRBJ1-5, with D perhaps matching TRBD1 (6 bases). Germline CDR1 is MNHEY and CDR2 is SMNVEV (reference sequence). The CDR3 extends over 15 amino acids. V shed 6 bases and J shed 3 bases, with 15 bases lying between them. CDR3 DNA sequence: TGTGCCAGCAGGACAGGCTGGGGACCCAATCAGCCCCAGCATTTT. This codes for CASRTGWGPNQPQHF.

The chain uses TRBV28 and TRBJ1-3; no firm D call. Germline V gene sequence: CDR1 MDHEN, CDR2 SYDVKM. Between the trimmed V and J ends, which lost 1 base and 2 bases, there was a span of 9 bases. The CDR3 length is 15 residues. CDR3 sequence (DNA): TGTGCCAGCAGTTTATACACAACCGCTGGAAACACCATATATTTT. Its translation is CASSLYTTAGNTIYF.

The chain carries TRBV4-1 and TRBJ1-5; the D is unclear. The CDR3 runs 15 residues. V was clipped by 0 bases and J by 4 bases, with 10 bases between them. Per the germline V gene, CDR1 is MGHRA and CDR2 is YSYEKL. The CDR3 DNA reads TGCGCCAGCAGCCAAGATCCTCTACCGAATCAGCCCCAGCATTTT. It yields the protein CASSQDPLPNQPQHF.

The rearrangement links TRBV4-2 to TRBJ1-1; D might be TRBD1 (6 bases). The germline gives CDR1 LGHNA, CDR2 YNFKEQ. V shed 4 bases and J shed 4 bases, with 16 bases lying between them. CDR3 length: 15 residues. The CDR3 region has the DNA TGTGCCAGCAGCCGATCAGGGGCGGGTGCCACTGAAGCTTTCTTT. Translating it yields CASSRSGAGATEAFF.

DNA for the CDR3: TGTGCCAGCAGGTCCGGACAGGGGAGCGACGAGCAGTACGTC. As protein: CASRSGQGSDEQYV. This chain connects TRBV2 to TRBJ2-7; TRBD1 matches at 9 bases. Per germline, CDR1 SNHLY and CDR2 FYNNEI. The CDR3 consists of 14 residues. Unmatched junction bases numbered 8, after V lost 6 bases and J lost 5 bases.

V and J are TRBV6-4 and TRBJ1-5, with 7 bases identical to TRBD1. The germline CDR1 and CDR2 sequences are MRHNA and SNTAGT. The length of the CDR3 is 14 residues. V lost 8 bases, J lost 6 bases, and 10 bases stayed unmatched. DNA for the CDR3: TGTGCCAGCCCCATCGACAGGGTAGGTCAGCCCCAGCATTTT. Its protein product is CASPIDRVGQPQHF.

The V gene is TRBV7-2, the J gene TRBJ2-2; D remains unclear. V shed 4 bases and J shed 7 bases, with 10 bases lying between them. The CDR3 runs 13 residues. From germline, CDR1 is SGHTA and CDR2 FQGNSA. CDR3 DNA sequence: TGTGCCAGCAGCTCTAGACAAGACGGGGAGCTGTTTTTT. It is translated as CASSSRQDGELFF.

CDR3 nucleotide sequence: TGTGCCAGCAGCAAAACCCTCAGGTCCGGGACCTCGGGAGAGCAGTACGTC. Protein: CASSKTLRSGTSGEQYV. V usage is TRBV21-1 and J usage is TRBJ2-7. TRBV21-1 counts as a pseudogene. CDR3 length: 17 residues.

The gene calls are TRBV7-9 and TRBJ2-6; D gene ambiguous. Germline lookup yields CDR1 SEHNR and CDR2 FQNEAQ (reference sequence). V dropped 5 bases and J dropped 2 bases, with 7 bases sitting between them. The CDR3 extends over 14 amino acids. CDR3 residues: CASSPPPGANVLTF. CDR3 DNA: TGTGCCAGCAGCCCTCCTCCTGGGGCCAACGTCCTGACTTTC. Based on the CDR3 plus reference TRBV7-9 and TRBJ2-6, the full variable domain is DTGVSQNPRHKITKRGQNVTFRCDPISEHNRLYWYRQTLGQGPEFLTYFQNEAQLEKSRLLSDRFSAERPKGSFSTLEIQRTEQGDSAMYLCASSPPPGANVLTFGAGSRLTVL.

This clone appeared a single time. V gene TRBV12-5 combines with J gene TRBJ1-4, with a possible D match to TRBD1 (5 bases). The CDR3 is 14 residues long. V lost 5 bases, J lost 2 bases, and 9 bases lay in between. Germline V gene lookup returns CDR1 LGHNT and CDR2 FRNRAP. The CDR3 sequence is CASGPGETNEKLFF. In DNA, the CDR3 is TGTGCTAGTGGTCCGGGGGAGACTAATGAAAAACTGTTTTTT.

The genes are TRBV10-3 and TRBJ2-7; either TRBD1 or TRBD2 may supply D (5 bases each). Trimming took 8 bases from V and 0 from J, leaving 11 bases between them. The germline gives CDR1 ENHRY, CDR2 SYGVKD. This CDR3 is built from 13 residues. The CDR3 DNA reads TGTGCCATCGAGGGGAATAGCTCCTACGAGCAGTACGTC. Its protein product is CAIEGNSSYEQYV.

Only one count was recorded for this clone. The rearrangement uses TRBV4-3 and TRBJ1-3; no firm D call. Germline V lookup: CDR1 LGHNA, CDR2 YSLEER. The CDR3 contains 14 residues. V was pared by 0 bases and J by 7 bases, with 10 bases between. CDR3 sequence reads: CASSQEGSRNTIYF. The DNA of the CDR3 is TGCGCCAGCAGCCAAGAAGGGTCCCGGAACACCATATATTTT.

This chain uses TRBV7-9 with TRBJ2-3, with 10 nucleotides matching TRBD1. Per the germline V gene, CDR1 is SEHNR and CDR2 is FQNEAQ (reference sequence). CDR3 size: 15 residues. J lost 6 bases, V lost 6 bases, and 9 bases had no gene match. CDR3 sequence reads: CASSSTGGAGDTQYF. CDR3 bases: TGTGCCAGCAGTTCGACAGGGGGCGCGGGGGATACGCAGTATTTT.

The chain employs TRBV6-1 and TRBJ1-1; no definite D call. CDR3 size: 13 residues. Trimming shortened V by 3 bases and J by 0 bases, and 5 bases separated the two germline ends. The germline gives CDR1 MNHNS, CDR2 SASEGT. The CDR3 region has the DNA TGTGCCAGCAGTGAGGTTTTGAACACTGAAGCTTTCTTT. It is translated as CASSEVLNTEAFF.

This clone was counted once. The rearrangement links TRBV4-2 to TRBJ2-2; 7 nucleotides align to TRBD2. Germline V CDR1 and CDR2: LGHNA, YNFKEQ. J lost 4 bases, V lost 4 bases, and 12 bases had no gene match. The CDR3 is 17 residues long. This chain's CDR3 is CASSPTRLGGGTGELFF. The CDR3 DNA reads TGTGCCAGCAGCCCCACTCGGCTGGGGGGGGGCACCGGGGAGCTGTTTTTT.

The genes are TRBV11-2 and TRBJ2-3, with 12 nucleotides matching TRBD2. CDR1 is SGHAT, CDR2 FQNNGV, per germline. The CDR3 has 17 amino acids. The J segment lost 4 bases and the V segment lost 5 bases, leaving 10 bases of the junction unmatched. The CDR3 DNA reads TGTGCCAGCAGCCTCATCGGACTAGCGGGGTTGCCAGATACGCAGTATTTT. This gives the protein CASSLIGLAGLPDTQYF.

This clone was found once. The chain recombines TRBV6-1 with TRBJ2-5; 8 bases match TRBD1. CDR1 MNHNS and CDR2 SASEGT come from the germline V gene. After removal of 2 bases from V and 5 bases from J, the junction contained 13 bases not matched to a gene. CDR3 length equals 17 residues. The CDR3 region has the DNA TGTGCCAGCAGTGAAACAACAGGGGGTTCAATCGGGGAGACCCAGTACTTC. This sequence encodes CASSETTGGSIGETQYF.

This rearrangement joins TRBV10-3 to TRBJ2-3; D remains unclear. This CDR3 has 13 amino acids. V gave up 0 bases and J gave up 6 bases, with 7 bases separating them. Per the germline V gene, CDR1 is ENHRY and CDR2 is SYGVKD. The CDR3 reads CAISESKVDTQYF. CDR3 bases: TGTGCCATCAGTGAGTCGAAGGTGGATACGCAGTATTTT.

This chain uses TRBV5-1 with TRBJ1-2; possibly TRBD1 for D (5 bases). V lost 5 bases and J lost 2, with 13 bases in between. Per germline, CDR1 SGHRS and CDR2 YFSETQ. The CDR3 runs to 14 residues. DNA of the CDR3: TGCGCCAGCAGACCTGATTGGGGGAACTATGGCTACACCTTC. Amino acids: CASRPDWGNYGYTF.

The chain employs TRBV28 and TRBJ1-1, with D possibly being TRBD1 (6 bases). Per the germline V gene, CDR1 is MDHEN and CDR2 is SYDVKM. The germline V and J ends were trimmed by 10 bases and 1 base, with 10 bases remaining between them. This CDR3 is 12 amino acids long. The CDR3: CATQGSNTEAFF. The CDR3 bases are TGTGCCACACAGGGTTCGAACACTGAAGCTTTCTTT.